These 11 T cell receptor beta chains came from one sample sequenced in a study of regulatory T cells in long-lasting Graves disease. Building the TCR beta libraries relied on iRepertoire HTBI primers, and CDR3 regions underwent Arm-PCR. A single record per CDR3 protein comes from TCRdb applying MiXCR to the multiplex PCR reads. The table has about 200,000 distinct CDR3 sequences, 18% seen once. The time point was: newly diagnosed GD, antithyroid drugs for less than 3 months. Researchers made the TCR library from RNA that was extracted from PBMCs. The material was peripheral blood mononuclear cells (PBMCs), obtained at new diagnosis, from a patient treated with antithyroid drugs. The receptors were gathered from a female donor with Graves disease.

This clonotype was detected many times. The rearrangement uses TRBV7-9 and TRBJ2-1; 7 bases align to TRBD1. This CDR3 is 14 amino acids long. V dropped 2 bases and J dropped 7; count of bases not matched to a gene: 5. CDR1 and CDR2 from the germline V gene are SEHNR and FQNEAQ (reference sequence). Written as DNA, the CDR3 is TGTGCCAGCAGCTTATCCCAGGGACAGAATGAGCAGTTCTTC. It specifies CASSLSQGQNEQFF.

The table lists this clonotype with many counts. The chain uses TRBV7-6 and TRBJ2-5; 8 bases align to TRBD1. After removal of 2 bases from V and 0 bases from J, the junction contained 14 bases not matched to a gene. Looked up from germline, CDR1 is SGHVS and CDR2 is FNYEAQ. This CDR3 contains 19 residues. The CDR3 sequence is CASSLLGDANRGYQETQYF. The CDR3 bases are TGTGCCAGCAGCTTATTAGGAGACGCGAACAGGGGGTACCAAGAGACCCAGTACTTC.

This clonotype was found many times. The chain employs TRBV28 and TRBJ2-4; the match to TRBD1 covers 11 bases. V shed 7 bases, J shed 8 bases, and the junction held 7 bases outside the gene matches. The CDR3 totals 14 residues. The germline V gene encodes CDR1 MDHEN and CDR2 SYDVKM. The CDR3 coding sequence is TGTGCCAGCAACGTGGACAGGGGGCTGGACATTCAGTACTTC. It translates to CASNVDRGLDIQYF.

This clonotype was recorded at least ten times. At one end the junction does not follow the germline gene, possibly because of a read error. The chain couples TRBV6-2 or TRBV6-3 to TRBJ1-4; the match to TRBD1 covers 9 bases. Per germline, CDR1 MNHEY and CDR2 SVGEGT. The CDR3 sequence is 15 residues long. DNA of the CDR3: TGTGCCAGCAGTGACCAGACAGGGGGGAATGAAAAACTGGTTTTT. Translating gives CASSDQTGGNEKLVF.

V is TRBV11-2 and J is TRBJ2-5, with 8 bases matching TRBD2. This CDR3 comprises 12 residues. The germline CDR1 and CDR2 sequences are SGHAT and FQNNGV. J was trimmed by 5 bases and V by 8 bases; bases with no gene match: 4. The CDR3 region is CASARGGETQYF. Written as DNA, the CDR3 is TGTGCCAGCGCCCGGGGGGGGGAGACCCAGTACTTC.

This clonotype has ten or more counts. The J gene is TRBJ2-2, the V gene TRBV29-1; the match to TRBD2 covers 8 bases. Germline V gives CDR1 SQVTM, CDR2 ANQGSEA. J gave up 6 bases and V 6 bases, and 12 bases lay outside the gene matches. This CDR3 region has 15 residues. In DNA form, the CDR3 reads TGCAGCGTAAACGTTGGGGCGGGAGGTGCCGGGGAGCTGTTTTTT. Translated, it gives CSVNVGAGGAGELFF.

This clonotype was observed at least ten times. The gene calls are TRBV5-1 and TRBJ2-7, with D possibly matching TRBD2 (5 bases). The germline V and J ends were trimmed by 0 bases and 0 bases, with 10 bases remaining between them. CDR3 length equals 15 residues. CDR1 and CDR2 (germline): SGHRS, YFSETQ. CDR3 nucleotide sequence: TGCGCCAGCAGCTTGGGACTGGGGAGCTCCTACGAGCAGTACTTC. Protein sequence: CASSLGLGSSYEQYF.

In its sample, this clonotype was seen many times. V usage is TRBV7-9 and J usage is TRBJ2-2, with D perhaps matching TRBD2 (5 bases). The CDR3 contains 15 residues. Trimming cost V 0 bases and J 0 bases, with 5 bases left between them. CDR1 and CDR2 from the germline V gene are SEHNR and FQNEAQ (reference sequence). In DNA, the CDR3 is TGTGCCAGCAGCTTAGCGGACTCGAACACCGGGGAGCTGTTTTTT. Its protein product is CASSLADSNTGELFF.

This clonotype has at least ten counts. The V call is TRBV7-9, the J call TRBJ1-2; no clear D. From germline, CDR1 is SEHNR and CDR2 FQNEAQ (reference sequence). V was trimmed by 3 bases and J by 7 bases, leaving 21 bases between them. This CDR3 region has 16 residues. Here the CDR3 DNA reads TGTGCCAGCAGCTTCGTCCAGGCAACTAGAGAGGGTGGCTACACCTTC. This codes for CASSFVQATREGGYTF.

The rearrangement joins TRBV27 to TRBJ2-1; tentatively, D is TRBD1 (6 bases). In germline, CDR1 is MNHEY, CDR2 SMNVEV (reference sequence). The V and J ends lost 6 bases and 13 bases respectively, with 16 bases between them. This CDR3 spans 12 amino acids. CDR3 nucleotides: TGTGCCAGCAGCCCTCCCGCAGGGGCTCAGTTCTTC. This translates into CASSPPAGAQFF.

This rearrangement joins TRBV9 to TRBJ2-1; 11 positions agree with TRBD1. The J call may not be correct, given that the DNA end is closer to TRBJ2-5. Germline CDR1 SGDLS, CDR2 YYNGEE. The CDR3 consists of 15 residues. DNA of the CDR3: TGTGCCAGCAGCTCCGGACAGGGGGCGAAAGAGACCCAGTACTTC. It is translated as CASSSGQGAKETQYF.